Shown below are 3 T cell receptor beta chains from a single sample sequenced in a study of cytomegalovirus exposure and HLA in healthy donors. The primer mix had 60 Vbeta and 13 Jbeta primers. Here immunoSEQ multiplex PCR was the method, and the copy in TCRdb shows in-frame clones only, minus some. The data hold about 110,000 clones, with over 12% observed a single time. Specimen: PBMCs. These receptors came from a female donor in good health and CMV-seronegative.

This chain uses TRBV7-6 with TRBJ1-1, with D possibly being TRBD1 (6 bases). Germline CDR1 reads SGHVS; CDR2 reads FNYEAQ. Trimming shortened V by 5 bases and J by 0 bases, and 10 bases separated the two germline ends. The CDR3 loop spans 14 amino acids. The CDR3 protein is CASSLTGMNTEAFF. CDR3 bases: TGTGCCAGCAGCCTAACAGGGATGAACACTGAAGCTTTCTTT.

This clone appeared a few times. This chain connects TRBV6-5 to TRBJ2-3; 7 bases agree with TRBD2. This CDR3 has 14 amino acids. Germline V lookup: CDR1 MNHEY, CDR2 SVGAGI. After removal of 6 bases from V and 2 bases from J, the junction contained 5 bases not matched to a gene. The CDR3 is CASRQRGYTDTQYF. DNA for the CDR3: TGTGCCAGCAGGCAGCGGGGATACACAGATACGCAGTATTTT.

This clone was observed a handful of times. The J gene is TRBJ1-1, the V gene TRBV6-5, with 9 bases fitting TRBD1. The CDR3 covers 14 residues. Unmatched junction bases numbered 4, after V lost 6 bases and J lost 2 bases. Germline values: CDR1 MNHEY, CDR2 SVGAGI. In DNA, the CDR3 is TGTGCCAGCAGCCAGGGACAGGGAAACACTGAAGCTTTCTTT. This gives the protein CASSQGQGNTEAFF.